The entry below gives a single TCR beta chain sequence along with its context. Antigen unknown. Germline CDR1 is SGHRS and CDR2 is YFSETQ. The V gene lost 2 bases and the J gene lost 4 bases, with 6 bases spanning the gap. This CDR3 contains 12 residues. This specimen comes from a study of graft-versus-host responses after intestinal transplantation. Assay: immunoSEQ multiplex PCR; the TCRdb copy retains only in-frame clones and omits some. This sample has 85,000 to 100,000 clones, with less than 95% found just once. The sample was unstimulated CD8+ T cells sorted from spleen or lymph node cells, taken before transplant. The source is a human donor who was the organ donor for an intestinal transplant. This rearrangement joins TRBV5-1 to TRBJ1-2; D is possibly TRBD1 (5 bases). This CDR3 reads CASSFDSYGYTF. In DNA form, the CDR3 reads TGCGCCAGCAGCTTCGACAGCTATGGCTACACCTTC. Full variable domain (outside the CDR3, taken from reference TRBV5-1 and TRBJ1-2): KAGVTQTPRYLIKTRGQQVTLSCSPISGHRSVSWYQQTPGQGLQFLFEYFSETQRNKGNFPGRFSGRQFSNSRSEMNVSTLELGDSALYLCASSFDSYGYTFGSGTRLTVV.